These T cell receptor beta chains were read from a single sample in a study of Ad26.COV2.S vaccination and SARS-CoV-2 variants. Assay used: immunoSEQ multiplex PCR; TCRdb lists only in-frame clones, some missing. In the table there are 430,000 or so clones, about 93% of which are singletons. The sequencing here drew on peripheral blood, taken in a trial of Ad26.COV2.S vaccine versus placebo. The receptors shown here come from a person aged 18-65 years who received the Ad26.COV2.S COVID-19 vaccine or a placebo. CDR3s include the opening cysteine and the closing phenylalanine or tryptophan. The D gene is left open where the match is weak.

D gene	J gene	V gene	CDR3 protein
.	TRBJ1-1	TRBV6-2/TRBV6-3	CASSAGTADTEAFF
TRBD1	TRBJ1-1	TRBV2	CASRRTGDTEAFF
.	TRBJ2-7	TRBV12-3/TRBV12-4	CASSPTSIYEQYF
.	TRBJ2-1	TRBV30	CAWSVLDEQFF
.	TRBJ2-3	TRBV7-3	CASSLTGLGPTDTQYF
.	TRBJ1-2	TRBV5-1	CASSLDGQANYGYTF
.	TRBJ1-1	TRBV4-3	CASSQVQLNTEAFF
.	TRBJ2-1	TRBV28	CASSWGRSYNEQFF
.	TRBJ2-1	TRBV5-4	CASSLGRGNGFF
.	TRBJ2-7	TRBV27	CASSLAGNPYEQYF
.	TRBJ1-1	TRBV24-1	CATSDGNTEAFF
.	TRBJ2-7	TRBV7-9	CASSLGPLNEQYF
.	TRBJ2-1	TRBV4-1	CASSQDVLYTSYNEQFF
.	TRBJ1-2	TRBV2	CASNQHRDGYTF
.	TRBJ1-5	TRBV30	CAWSVGVNQPQHF
TRBD1	TRBJ2-7	TRBV6-5	CASVGQGAQEQYF
.	TRBJ2-7	TRBV4-1	CASSQDFTTGTQAFEQYF
.	TRBJ1-2	TRBV9	CASSVLPGQTNGYTF
.	TRBJ2-2	TRBV21-1	CASSVIRTSGLNTGELFF
.	TRBJ2-3	TRBV9	CASSVVSVGTQYF
.	TRBJ2-4	TRBV20-1	CSASSPAKNIQYF
.	TRBJ2-5	TRBV29-1	CSVDLGETQYF
TRBD2	TRBJ2-3	TRBV6-5	CASQAASGSTDTQYF
.	TRBJ2-5	TRBV15	CATSRDRQDQETQYF